These T cell receptor beta chains were read from a single sample in a study of identifying expanded T cells in peripheral blood. Using immunoSEQ multiplex PCR, the repertoire was profiled, and TCRdb retains in-frame clones only, with some absent. The table has about 58,000 clones, roughly nine tenths seen once. The sample was blood. The receptors derive from a person aged 18-70 years in good health. CDR3s leave out the opening cysteine and the closing phenylalanine or tryptophan.

j_gene,v_gene,CDR3aa
TRBJ1-1,TRBV7-6,ASSAPPNSRTEAF
TRBJ1-2,TRBV18,ASSPGQGTESYGYT
TRBJ2-1,TRBV7-3,ASSLVGGTIPNEQF
TRBJ1-2,TRBV28,ASSLPTSGGIGYT
TRBJ1-1,TRBV27,ASGPQGARTEAF
TRBJ1-2,TRBV18,ASSPTMGTGDYGYT
TRBJ2-7,TRBV5-5,ASSLRSGFSYEQY
TRBJ1-1,TRBV29-1,SVGVGTEAF
TRBJ2-7,TRBV10-3,AIRVGTSGDEQY
TRBJ2-7,TRBV7-9,ASSFGGSTSYEQY
TRBJ1-2,TRBV6-1,ASSELQVDYGYT
TRBJ1-1,TRBV21-1,ASSKATKNTEAF
TRBJ2-1,TRBV5-1,ASSLVAGANNEQF
TRBJ2-2,TRBV28,ASSLAAGVTGELF
TRBJ1-6,TRBV19,ASSISTGLNSPLH
TRBJ2-7,TRBV5-1,ASSLEDPLYEQY
TRBJ1-1,TRBV19,ASSLRAGATVNTEAF
TRBJ1-2,TRBV5-1,ASSLGSPYGYT
TRBJ2-3,TRBV18,ASRRAGTDTQY
TRBJ2-2,TRBV7-2,ASSPVKSVGTGELF
TRBJ2-2,TRBV19,ASRNRGDTGELF
TRBJ1-4,TRBV28,ASSPPGIANEKLF
TRBJ1-4,TRBV7-9,ASSPRATNEKLF
TRBJ2-3,TRBV5-6,ASSLGSSGNTQY
TRBJ1-5,TRBV2,ASSEGTAYQPQH
TRBJ2-7,TRBV19,ASSRQVTYEQY
TRBJ1-3,TRBV9,ASSIQGAGNTIY
TRBJ1-2,TRBV7-2,ATQGGARAYGYT
TRBJ2-7,TRBV7-2,ASSRRLAGAQY
TRBJ2-3,TRBV5-4,ASSAGTGDTDTQY
TRBJ2-1,TRBV7-3,ASSLGQGRYEQF
TRBJ2-7,TRBV9,ASSSGVSYEQY
TRBJ2-3,TRBV7-2,ASSPQRGASTGQY
TRBJ2-7,TRBV7-9,ASSFRGSGSAGEQY
TRBJ1-2,TRBV10-3,ATSRGDYGYT
TRBJ1-2,TRBV5-6,ASSFLGTGYYGYT
TRBJ2-3,TRBV6-4,ASSEGLSTDTQY
TRBJ2-7,TRBV5-6,ASSLQASYEQY
TRBJ1-1,TRBV14,ASSELRVGAF
TRBJ1-1,TRBV6-1,ASSVGRGTEAF
TRBJ2-3,TRBV7-3,ASSLRGMDTQY
TRBJ2-7,TRBV28,ASSLAVYEQY
TRBJ2-5,TRBV18,ASSPDSQETQY
TRBJ2-1,TRBV7-2,ASSPTRDDEQF
TRBJ2-3,TRBV19,ASSIPGVSDTQY
TRBJ1-4,TRBV13,ASSPTGKGANEKLF
TRBJ2-3,TRBV28,ASRGSGEGTDTQY
TRBJ2-1,TRBV11-2,ASPTTGEQF
TRBJ2-2,TRBV28,ASSGRTGYTGELF
TRBJ2-5,TRBV7-8,ASSLQLGETQY
TRBJ2-2,TRBV12-5,ASGLVVGLPTGELF
TRBJ2-1,TRBV28,ASSFLESYNEQF
TRBJ2-2,TRBV7-9,ASSLRPDGGELF
TRBJ2-1,TRBV18,ASSPPGTENEQF
TRBJ1-2,TRBV7-2,ASSPWAEPNGYT
TRBJ2-1,TRBV18,ASSPSSEYNEQF
TRBJ1-1,TRBV5-6,ASSLGGNTEAF
TRBJ2-3,TRBV11-1,ASSLGQGYTDTQY